This TCR beta chain came from a study of graft-versus-host responses after intestinal transplantation. With respect to this clone: Antigen specificity is unknown.

Sequencing used immunoSEQ multiplex PCR; TCRdb keeps in-frame clones, though not all of them. The table includes tens of thousands of clones, 75% to 95% detected once. In germline, CDR1 is SGHTA, CDR2 FQGNSA. J was trimmed by 0 bases and V by 1 base; bases with no gene match: 2. The CDR3 length is 15 residues. The chain links TRBV7-2 to TRBJ1-1; 7 nucleotides agree with TRBD1. Sequences were derived from unstimulated CD4+ T cells sorted from spleen or lymph node cells, sampled before intestinal transplant. The TCR sequence derives from a human donor who received an intestinal transplant. CDR3 protein: CASSLEGTVNTEAFF. CDR3 DNA sequence: TGTGCCAGCAGCTTAGAGGGGACAGTGAACACTGAAGCTTTCTTT.